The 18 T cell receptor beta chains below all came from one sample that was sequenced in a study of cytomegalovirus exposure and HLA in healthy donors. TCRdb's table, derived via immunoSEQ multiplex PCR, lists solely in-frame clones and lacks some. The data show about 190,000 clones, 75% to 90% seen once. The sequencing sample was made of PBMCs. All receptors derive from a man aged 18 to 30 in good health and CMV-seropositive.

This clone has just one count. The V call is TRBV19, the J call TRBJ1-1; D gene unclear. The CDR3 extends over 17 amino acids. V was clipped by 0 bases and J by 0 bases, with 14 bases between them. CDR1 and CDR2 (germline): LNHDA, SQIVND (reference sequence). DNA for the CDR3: TGTGCCAGTAGTATAGATCTAGGCGTAGAAATGAACACTGAAGCTTTCTTT. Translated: CASSIDLGVEMNTEAFF.

The DNA for the CDR3 is TGTGCCAGCAGTTTAGGAGGAGGTCCCTACGAGCAGTACTTC. This gives the protein CASSLGGGPYEQYF. The rearrangement joins TRBV28 to TRBJ2-7, with D maybe TRBD2 (5 bases). V lost 2 bases and J 2 bases, leaving 10 bases between the germline ends. The CDR3 is 14 amino acids. The V gene's germline CDR1 is MDHEN and CDR2 SYDVKM.

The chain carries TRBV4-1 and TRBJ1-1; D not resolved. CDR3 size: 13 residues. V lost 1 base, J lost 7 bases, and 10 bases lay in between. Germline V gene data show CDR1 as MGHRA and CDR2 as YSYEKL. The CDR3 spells CASSQASLNEAFF. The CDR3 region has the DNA TGCGCCAGCAGCCAAGCTTCCTTAAATGAAGCTTTCTTT.

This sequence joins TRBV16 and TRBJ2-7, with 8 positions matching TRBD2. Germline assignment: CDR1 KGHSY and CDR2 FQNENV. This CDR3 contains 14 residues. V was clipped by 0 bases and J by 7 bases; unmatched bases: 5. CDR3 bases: TGTGCCAGCAGCCAATCTGGGATAGCGGGAGAGCAGTACTTC. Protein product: CASSQSGIAGEQYF. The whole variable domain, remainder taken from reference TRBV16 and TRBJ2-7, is GEEVAQTPKHLVRGEGQKAKLYCAPIKGHSYVFWYQQVLKNEFKFLISFQNENVFDETGMPKERFSAKCLPNSPCSLEIQATKLEDSAVYFCASSQSGIAGEQYFGPGTRLTVT.

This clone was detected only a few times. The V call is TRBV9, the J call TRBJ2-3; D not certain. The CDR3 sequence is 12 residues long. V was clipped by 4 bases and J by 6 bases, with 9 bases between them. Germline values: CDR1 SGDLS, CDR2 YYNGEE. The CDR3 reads CASSSREDTQYF. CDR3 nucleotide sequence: TGTGCCAGCAGCTCCCGTGAGGATACGCAGTATTTT.

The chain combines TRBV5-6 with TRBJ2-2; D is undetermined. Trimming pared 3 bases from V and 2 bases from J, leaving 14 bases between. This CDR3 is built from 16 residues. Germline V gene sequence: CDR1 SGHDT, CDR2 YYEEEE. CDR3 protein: CASSSERLTNTGELFF. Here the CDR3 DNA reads TGTGCCAGCAGCTCTGAGCGCCTCACTAACACCGGGGAGCTGTTTTTT.

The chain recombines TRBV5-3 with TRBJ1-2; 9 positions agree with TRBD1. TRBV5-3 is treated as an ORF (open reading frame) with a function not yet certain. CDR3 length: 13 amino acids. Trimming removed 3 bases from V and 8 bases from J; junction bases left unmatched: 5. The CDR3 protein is CARSWTGEGGYTF. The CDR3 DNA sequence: TGTGCCAGAAGCTGGACAGGGGAGGGGGGCTACACCTTC.

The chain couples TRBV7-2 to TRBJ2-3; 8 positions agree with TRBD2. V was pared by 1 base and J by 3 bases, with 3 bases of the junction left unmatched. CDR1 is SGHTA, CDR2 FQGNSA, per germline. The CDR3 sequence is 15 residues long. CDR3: CASSLEGGRTDTQYF. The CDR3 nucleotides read TGTGCCAGCAGCTTAGAAGGCGGGAGGACAGATACGCAGTATTTT.

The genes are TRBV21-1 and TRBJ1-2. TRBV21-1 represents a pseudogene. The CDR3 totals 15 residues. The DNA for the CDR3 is TGTGCCAGCAGCAAACGGCCGGGGGGTTGGTATGGCTACACCTTC. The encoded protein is CASSKRPGGWYGYTF.

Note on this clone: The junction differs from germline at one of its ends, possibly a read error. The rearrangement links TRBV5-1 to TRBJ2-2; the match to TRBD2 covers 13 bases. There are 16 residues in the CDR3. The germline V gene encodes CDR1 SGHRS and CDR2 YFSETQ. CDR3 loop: CASRTGTSGNPGELFF. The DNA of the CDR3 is TGCGCCAGCAGGACCGGGACTAGCGGGAACCCCGGGGAGCTGTTTTTT.

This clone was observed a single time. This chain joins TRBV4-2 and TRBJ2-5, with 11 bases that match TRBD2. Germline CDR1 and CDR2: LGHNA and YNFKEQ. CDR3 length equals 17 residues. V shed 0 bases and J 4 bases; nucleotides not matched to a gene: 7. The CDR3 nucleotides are TGTGCCAGCAGCCAAGATCTCCTAGCGGGAGGTGGAGAGACCCAGTACTTC. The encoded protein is CASSQDLLAGGGETQYF.

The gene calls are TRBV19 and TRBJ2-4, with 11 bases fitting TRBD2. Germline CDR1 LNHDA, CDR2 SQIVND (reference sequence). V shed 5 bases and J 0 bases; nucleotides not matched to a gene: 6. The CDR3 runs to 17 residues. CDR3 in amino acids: CASSLVAGGTAKNIQYF. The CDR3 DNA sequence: TGTGCCAGTAGTTTGGTAGCGGGAGGGACAGCCAAAAACATTCAGTACTTC.

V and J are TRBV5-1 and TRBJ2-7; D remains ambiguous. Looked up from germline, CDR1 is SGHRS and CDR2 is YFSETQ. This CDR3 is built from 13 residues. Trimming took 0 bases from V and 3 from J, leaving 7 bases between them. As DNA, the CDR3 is TGCGCCAGCAGCTTGGCGACACTCTACGAGCAGTACTTC. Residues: CASSLATLYEQYF.

The DNA of the CDR3 is TGTGCCAGCAGTTTATTCTCCCCAAACCAGGACACTACTTACGAGCAGTACTTC. Translation gives CASSLFSPNQDTTYEQYF. The chain employs TRBV28 and TRBJ2-7; D might be TRBD1 (5 bases). V was cut by 1 base and J by 4 bases, with 23 bases left in between. Germline V CDR1 and CDR2: MDHEN, SYDVKM. The CDR3 runs to 18 residues.

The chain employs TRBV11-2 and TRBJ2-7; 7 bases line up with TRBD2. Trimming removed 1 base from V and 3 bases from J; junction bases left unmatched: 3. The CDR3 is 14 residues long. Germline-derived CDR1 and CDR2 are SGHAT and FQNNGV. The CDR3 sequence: CASSLGGRFYEQYF. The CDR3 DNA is TGTGCCAGCAGCTTAGGCGGGAGATTCTACGAGCAGTACTTC.

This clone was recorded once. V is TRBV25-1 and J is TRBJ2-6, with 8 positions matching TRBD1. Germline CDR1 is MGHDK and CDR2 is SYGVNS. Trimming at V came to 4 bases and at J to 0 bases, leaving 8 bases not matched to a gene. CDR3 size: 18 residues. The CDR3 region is CASSGSFQGASGANVLTF. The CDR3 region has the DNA TGTGCCAGCAGTGGATCTTTTCAGGGGGCCTCTGGGGCCAACGTCCTGACTTTC.

CDR3 loop: CASSPSLADTQYF. The CDR3 bases are TGTGCCAGCTCACCGTCACTGGCAGATACGCAGTATTTT. The chain recombines TRBV18 with TRBJ2-3; D gene ambiguous. Per germline, CDR1 KGHSH and CDR2 LQKENI. Trimming removed 3 bases at V and 4 bases at J, with 8 bases between. The CDR3 is 13 residues long.

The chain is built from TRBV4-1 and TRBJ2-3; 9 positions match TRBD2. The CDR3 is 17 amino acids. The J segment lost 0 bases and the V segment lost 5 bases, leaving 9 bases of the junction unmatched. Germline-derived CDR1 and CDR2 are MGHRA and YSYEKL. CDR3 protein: CASSERLAGLSTDTQYF. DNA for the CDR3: TGCGCCAGCAGCGAGAGGCTAGCGGGACTTAGCACAGATACGCAGTATTTT.